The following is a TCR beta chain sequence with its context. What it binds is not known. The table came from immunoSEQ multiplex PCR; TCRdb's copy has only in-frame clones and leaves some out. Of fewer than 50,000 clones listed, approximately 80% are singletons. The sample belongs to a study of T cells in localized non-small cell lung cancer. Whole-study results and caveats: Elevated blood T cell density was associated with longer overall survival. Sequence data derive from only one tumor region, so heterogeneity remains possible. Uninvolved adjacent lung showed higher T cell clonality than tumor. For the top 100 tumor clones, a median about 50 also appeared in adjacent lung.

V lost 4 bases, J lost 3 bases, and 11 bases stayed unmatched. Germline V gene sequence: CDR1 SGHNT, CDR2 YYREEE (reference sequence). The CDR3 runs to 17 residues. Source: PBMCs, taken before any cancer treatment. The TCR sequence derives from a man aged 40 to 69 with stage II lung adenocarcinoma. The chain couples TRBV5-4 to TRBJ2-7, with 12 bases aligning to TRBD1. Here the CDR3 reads CASSAGTGGLRFYEQYF. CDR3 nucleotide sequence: TGTGCCAGCAGCGCCGGGACAGGGGGCCTCCGATTCTACGAGCAGTACTTC.